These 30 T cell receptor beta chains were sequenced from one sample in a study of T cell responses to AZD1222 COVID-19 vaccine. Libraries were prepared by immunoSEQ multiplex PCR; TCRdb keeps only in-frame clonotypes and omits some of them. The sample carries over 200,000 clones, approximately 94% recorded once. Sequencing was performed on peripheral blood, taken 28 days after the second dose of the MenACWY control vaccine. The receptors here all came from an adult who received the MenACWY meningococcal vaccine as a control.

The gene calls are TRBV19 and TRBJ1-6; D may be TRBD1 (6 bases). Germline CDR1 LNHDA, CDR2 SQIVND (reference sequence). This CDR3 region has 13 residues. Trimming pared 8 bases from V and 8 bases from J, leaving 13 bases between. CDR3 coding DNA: TGTGCCAGTCAAGGGGGGCAGGATTCACCCCTCCACTTT. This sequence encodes CASQGGQDSPLHF.

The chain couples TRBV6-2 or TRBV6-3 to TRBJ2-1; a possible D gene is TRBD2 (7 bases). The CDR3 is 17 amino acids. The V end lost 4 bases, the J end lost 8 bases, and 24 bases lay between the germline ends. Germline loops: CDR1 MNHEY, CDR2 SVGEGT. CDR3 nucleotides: TGTGCCAGCAGTTTCGACCCCTTTGAGGGGGGGCGGGATGAGCAGTTCTTC. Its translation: CASSFDPFEGGRDEQFF.

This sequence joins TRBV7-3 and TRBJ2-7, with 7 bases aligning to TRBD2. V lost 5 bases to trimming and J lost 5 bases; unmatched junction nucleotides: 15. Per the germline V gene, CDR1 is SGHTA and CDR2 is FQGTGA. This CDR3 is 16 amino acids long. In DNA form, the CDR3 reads TGTGCCAGCAGCCTCCGAGGTGGGCGGGAGAAGAACGAGCAGTACTTC. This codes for CASSLRGGREKNEQYF.

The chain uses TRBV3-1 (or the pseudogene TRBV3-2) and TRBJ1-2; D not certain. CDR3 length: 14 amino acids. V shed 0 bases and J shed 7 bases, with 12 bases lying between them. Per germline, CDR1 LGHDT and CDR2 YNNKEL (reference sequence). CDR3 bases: TGTGCCAGCAGCCAAGATAAACGTTTCGGTGGCTACACCTTC. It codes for CASSQDKRFGGYTF.

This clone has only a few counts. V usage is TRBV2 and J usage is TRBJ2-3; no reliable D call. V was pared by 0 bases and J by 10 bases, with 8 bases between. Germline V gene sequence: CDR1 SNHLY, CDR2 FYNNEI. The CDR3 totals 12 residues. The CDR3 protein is CASSEAGPAQYF. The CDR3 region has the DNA TGTGCCAGCAGTGAAGCCGGGCCCGCGCAGTATTTT.

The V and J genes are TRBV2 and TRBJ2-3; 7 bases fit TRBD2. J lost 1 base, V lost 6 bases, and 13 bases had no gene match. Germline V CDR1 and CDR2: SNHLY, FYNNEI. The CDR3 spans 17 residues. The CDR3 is CASRKTGGGPGTDTQYF. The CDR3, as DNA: TGTGCCAGCAGAAAAACTGGGGGAGGGCCGGGCACAGATACGCAGTATTTT.

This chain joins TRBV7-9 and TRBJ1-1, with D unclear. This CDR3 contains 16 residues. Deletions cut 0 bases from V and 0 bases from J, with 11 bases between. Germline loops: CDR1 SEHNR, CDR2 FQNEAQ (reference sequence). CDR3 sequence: CASSLARALMNTEAFF. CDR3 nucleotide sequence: TGTGCCAGCAGCTTAGCCCGGGCGCTCATGAACACTGAAGCTTTCTTT. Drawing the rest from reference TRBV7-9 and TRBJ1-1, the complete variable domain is DTGVSQNPRHKITKRGQNVTFRCDPISEHNRLYWYRQTLGQGPEFLTYFQNEAQLEKSRLLSDRFSAERPKGSFSTLEIQRTEQGDSAMYLCASSLARALMNTEAFFGQGTRLTVV.

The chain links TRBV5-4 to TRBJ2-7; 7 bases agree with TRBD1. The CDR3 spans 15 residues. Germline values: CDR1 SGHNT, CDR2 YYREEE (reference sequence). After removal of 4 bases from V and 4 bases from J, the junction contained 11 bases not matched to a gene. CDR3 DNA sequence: TGTGCCAGCAGCCGAATATTACAGGGGATATACGAGCAGTACTTC. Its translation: CASSRILQGIYEQYF. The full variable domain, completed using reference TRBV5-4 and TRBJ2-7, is ETGVTQSPTHLIKTRGQQVTLRCSSQSGHNTVSWYQQALGQGPQFIFQYYREEENGRGNFPPRFSGLQFPNYSSELNVNALELDDSALYLCASSRILQGIYEQYFGPGTRLTVT.

The CDR3 coding sequence is TGCAGCGTCGCAGATTCCTACGAGCAGTACTTC. Residues: CSVADSYEQYF. This chain joins TRBV29-1 and TRBJ2-7; D call uncertain. The V gene's germline CDR1 is SQVTM and CDR2 ANQGSEA. Trimming removed 6 bases from V and 1 base from J, with 7 bases in between. The CDR3 spans 11 residues.

The CDR3 loop is CASSEFGFDGSYEQYF. CDR3 in DNA: TGTGCCAGCAGTGAATTCGGATTCGATGGCTCCTACGAGCAGTACTTC. The V call is TRBV6-1, the J call TRBJ2-7; no clear D gene. Germline V gives CDR1 MNHNS, CDR2 SASEGT. The CDR3 length is 16 residues. The V end lost 2 bases, the J end lost 0 bases, and 14 bases lay between the germline ends.

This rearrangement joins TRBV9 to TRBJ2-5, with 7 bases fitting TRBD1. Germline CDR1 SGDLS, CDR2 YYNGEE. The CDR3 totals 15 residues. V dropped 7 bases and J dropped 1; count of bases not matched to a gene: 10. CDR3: CASGKPGQSQETQYF. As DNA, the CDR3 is TGTGCCAGCGGGAAACCGGGACAGAGCCAAGAGACCCAGTACTTC.

CDR3 loop: CASTSGARGEQFF. The CDR3 bases are TGTGCCAGCACCAGCGGGGCTCGGGGAGAGCAGTTCTTC. The chain carries TRBV6-5 and TRBJ2-1; TRBD2 matches at 7 bases. The CDR3 is 13 amino acids. The ends lost 7 bases at V and 10 bases at J; junction bases unmatched: 10. The germline V gene encodes CDR1 MNHEY and CDR2 SVGAGI.

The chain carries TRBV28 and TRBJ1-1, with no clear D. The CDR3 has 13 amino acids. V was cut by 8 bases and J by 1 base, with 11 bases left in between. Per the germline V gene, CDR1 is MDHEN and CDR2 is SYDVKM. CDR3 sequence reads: CASYTQTNTEAFF. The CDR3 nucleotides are TGTGCCAGCTACACTCAGACGAACACTGAAGCTTTCTTT. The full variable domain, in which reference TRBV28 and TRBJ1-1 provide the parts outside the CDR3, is DVKVTQSSRYLVKRTGEKVFLECVQDMDHENMFWYRQDPGLGLRLIYFSYDVKMKEKGDIPEGYSVSREKKERFSLILESASTNQTSMYLCASYTQTNTEAFFGQGTRLTVV.

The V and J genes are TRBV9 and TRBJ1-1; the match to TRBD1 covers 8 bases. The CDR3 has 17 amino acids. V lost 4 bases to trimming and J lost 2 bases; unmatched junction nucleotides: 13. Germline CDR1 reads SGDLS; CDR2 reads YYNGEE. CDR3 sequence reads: CASSSPADRGLNTEAFF. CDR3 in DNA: TGTGCCAGCAGCTCACCAGCTGACAGGGGACTAAACACTGAAGCTTTCTTT.

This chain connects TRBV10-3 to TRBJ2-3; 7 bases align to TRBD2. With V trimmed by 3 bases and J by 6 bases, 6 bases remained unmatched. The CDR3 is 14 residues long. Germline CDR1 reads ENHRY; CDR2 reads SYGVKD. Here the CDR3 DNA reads TGTGCCATCAGTGACAGGCGGGAGTGGGATACGCAGTATTTT. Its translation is CAISDRREWDTQYF.

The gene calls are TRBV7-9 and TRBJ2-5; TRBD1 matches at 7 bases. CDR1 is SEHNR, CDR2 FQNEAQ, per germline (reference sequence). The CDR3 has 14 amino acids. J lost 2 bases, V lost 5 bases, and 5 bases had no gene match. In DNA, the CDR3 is TGTGCCAGCAGCCAAACACAGGGGCAAGAGACCCAGTACTTC. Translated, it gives CASSQTQGQETQYF.

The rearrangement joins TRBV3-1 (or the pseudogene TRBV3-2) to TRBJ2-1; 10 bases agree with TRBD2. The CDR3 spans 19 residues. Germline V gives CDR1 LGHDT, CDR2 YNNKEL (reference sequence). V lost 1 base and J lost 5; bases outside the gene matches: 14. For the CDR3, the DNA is TGTGCCAGCAGCCAAGTGGGCGAAAAGCGGGAGGGCCCCGACAATGAGCAGTTCTTC. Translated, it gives CASSQVGEKREGPDNEQFF.

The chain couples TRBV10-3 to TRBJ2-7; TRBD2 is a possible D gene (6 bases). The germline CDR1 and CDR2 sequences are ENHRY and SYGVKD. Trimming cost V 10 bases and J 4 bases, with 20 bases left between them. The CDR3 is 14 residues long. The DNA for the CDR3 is TGTGCCACCCGCCCGTCGGGGGAGATGTACGAGCAGTACTTC. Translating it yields CATRPSGEMYEQYF.

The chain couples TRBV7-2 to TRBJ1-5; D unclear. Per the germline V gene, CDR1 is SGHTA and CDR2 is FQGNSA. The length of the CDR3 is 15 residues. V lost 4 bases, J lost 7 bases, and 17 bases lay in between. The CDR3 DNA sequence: TGTGCCAGCAGCTCTGCTCCGGGCTCTGGCCAGCCCCAGCATTTT. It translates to CASSSAPGSGQPQHF.

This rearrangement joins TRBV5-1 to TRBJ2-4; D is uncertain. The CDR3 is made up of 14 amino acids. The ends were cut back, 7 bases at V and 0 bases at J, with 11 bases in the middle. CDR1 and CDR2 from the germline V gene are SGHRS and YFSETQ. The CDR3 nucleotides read TGCGCCAGCCCCGGCACTCTAGCCAAAAACATTCAGTACTTC. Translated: CASPGTLAKNIQYF.

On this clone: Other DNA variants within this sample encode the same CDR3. Written as DNA, the CDR3 is TGTGCCAGCAGCGAGGGGGGCGAGCAGTACTTC. This gives the protein CASSEGGEQYF. J is TRBJ2-7 and V is TRBV7-2, with D perhaps given as TRBD1 or TRBD2 (6 bases each). CDR3 size: 11 residues. V shed 5 bases and J shed 6 bases, with 8 bases lying between them. Germline loops: CDR1 SGHTA, CDR2 FQGNSA.

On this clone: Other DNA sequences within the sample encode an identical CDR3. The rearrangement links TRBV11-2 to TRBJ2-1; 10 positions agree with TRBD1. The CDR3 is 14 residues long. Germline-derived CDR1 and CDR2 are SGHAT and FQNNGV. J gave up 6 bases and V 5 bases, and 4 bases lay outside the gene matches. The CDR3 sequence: CASSPRTGGNEQFF. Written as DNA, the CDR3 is TGTGCCAGCAGCCCCAGGACAGGGGGCAATGAGCAGTTCTTC.

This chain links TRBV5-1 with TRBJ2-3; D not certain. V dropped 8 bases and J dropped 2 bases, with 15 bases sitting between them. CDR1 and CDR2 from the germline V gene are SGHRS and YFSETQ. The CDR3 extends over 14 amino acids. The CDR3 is CASARIGNTDTQYF. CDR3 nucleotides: TGCGCCAGTGCGAGAATAGGTAACACAGATACGCAGTATTTT.

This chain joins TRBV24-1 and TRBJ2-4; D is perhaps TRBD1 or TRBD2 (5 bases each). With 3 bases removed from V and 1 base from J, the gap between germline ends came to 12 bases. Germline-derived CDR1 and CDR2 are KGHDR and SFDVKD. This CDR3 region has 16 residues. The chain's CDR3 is CATSDGGPEAKNIQYF. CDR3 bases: TGTGCCACCAGTGATGGGGGACCGGAGGCCAAAAACATTCAGTACTTC.

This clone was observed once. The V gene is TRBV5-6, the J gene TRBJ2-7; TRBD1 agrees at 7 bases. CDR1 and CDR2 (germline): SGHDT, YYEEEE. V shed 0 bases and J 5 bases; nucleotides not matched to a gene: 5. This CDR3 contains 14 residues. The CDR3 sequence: CASSLAGQVDEQYF. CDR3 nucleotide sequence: TGTGCCAGCAGCTTGGCCGGACAGGTCGACGAGCAGTACTTC.

CDR3 sequence reads: CASSFRDSLPEAFF. The CDR3 DNA reads TGTGCCAGCAGTTTCCGGGACAGCCTCCCTGAAGCTTTCTTT. The chain joins TRBV6-2 or TRBV6-3 to TRBJ1-1, with 7 bases identical to TRBD1. V was clipped by 4 bases and J by 6 bases; unmatched bases: 8. CDR3 length equals 14 residues. CDR1 MNHEY and CDR2 SVGEGT come from the germline V gene.

The CDR3 reads CASSLEQYEQYF. CDR3 coding DNA: TGTGCCAGCAGCTTAGAACAGTACGAGCAGTACTTC. The rearrangement joins TRBV7-9 to TRBJ2-7; the D is unclear. Germline V gives CDR1 SEHNR, CDR2 FQNEAQ (reference sequence). Trimming stripped 1 base from V and 4 bases from J, with 5 bases between. The CDR3 is 12 residues long.

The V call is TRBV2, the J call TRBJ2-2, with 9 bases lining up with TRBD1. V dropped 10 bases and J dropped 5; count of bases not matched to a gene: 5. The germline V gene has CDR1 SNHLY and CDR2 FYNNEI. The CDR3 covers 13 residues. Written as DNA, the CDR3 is TGTGCCACCAAACAGGGGGCTACCGGGGAGCTGTTTTTT. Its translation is CATKQGATGELFF.

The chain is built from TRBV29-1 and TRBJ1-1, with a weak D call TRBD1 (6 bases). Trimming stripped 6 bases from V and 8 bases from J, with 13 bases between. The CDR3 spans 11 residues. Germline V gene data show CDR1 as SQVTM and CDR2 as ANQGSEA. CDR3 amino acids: CSVARQVEAFF. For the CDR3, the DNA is TGCAGCGTGGCCCGACAGGTAGAAGCTTTCTTT.

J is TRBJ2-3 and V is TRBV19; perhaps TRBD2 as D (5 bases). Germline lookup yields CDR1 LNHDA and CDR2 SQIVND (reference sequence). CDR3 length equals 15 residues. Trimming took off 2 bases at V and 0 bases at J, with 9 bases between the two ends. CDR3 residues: CASSISGVSTDTQYF. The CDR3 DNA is TGTGCCAGTAGTATAAGCGGAGTTAGCACAGATACGCAGTATTTT.